The present entry profiles one T cell receptor beta chain with its context. Its antigen remains unidentified. Time point in this sample: recipient sample about 28 days before transplant, after cytoreduction. Recipient blood drawn about 28 days pretransplant and days 30, 100, 180 after. Clones were read by immunoSEQ multiplex PCR, and TCRdb kept only the in-frame ones, dropping some. The data contain 5,500 to 6,000 clones, approximately 80% of them singletons. The data belong to a study of T cell clonotyping in hematopoietic cell transplantation. Study background: Pretransplant recipient samples were taken after cytoreduction. The study's findings and limits: Without cell sorting, CD4 versus CD8 contributions remain unresolved. After transplant, recipient diversity fell while pathologically expanded clonotypes grew through day 180.

V was cut by 5 bases and J by 0 bases, with 16 bases left in between. CDR1 is SGHTA and CDR2 is FQGTGA in the germline V gene. CDR3 size: 17 residues. The sequence was collected from a woman between 50 and 59 years old with acute myeloid leukemia. Some clones in this sample may be carry-over from other donors' samples. Specimen: peripheral blood mononuclear cells, collected before stem cell transplant. V gene TRBV7-3 combines with J gene TRBJ2-2, with TRBD2 as a possible D gene (5 bases). The DNA of the CDR3 is TGTGCCAGCAGCCCTCCGGGGAAATCAGCGAACACCGGGGAGCTGTTTTTT. It specifies CASSPPGKSANTGELFF.